The 27 T cell receptor beta chains below were found in one sample sequenced in a study of cytomegalovirus exposure and HLA in healthy donors. PCR was performed using 60 Vbeta and 13 Jbeta primers. Produced via immunoSEQ multiplex PCR; TCRdb's table is partial and in-frame only. The profile shows 18,000 or so clones, about 74% of them singletons. The sample comprised PBMCs. The receptors here all came from a man aged 18-30 years in good health and CMV-seronegative.

V is TRBV6-5 and J is TRBJ1-2; 10 nucleotides line up with TRBD1. The J segment lost 3 bases and the V segment lost 4 bases, leaving 5 bases of the junction unmatched. This CDR3 region has 15 residues. Per germline, CDR1 MNHEY and CDR2 SVGAGI. This chain's CDR3 is CASSSKDRGDYGYTF. The CDR3 DNA is TGTGCCAGCAGTTCGAAGGACAGGGGGGACTATGGCTACACCTTC.

The CDR3 loop reads CASSSGSSAYEQYF. The CDR3 DNA reads TGCGCCAGCAGCTCCGGGTCTTCAGCCTACGAGCAGTACTTC. J is TRBJ2-7 and V is TRBV5-1; D unresolved. Germline CDR1 reads SGHRS; CDR2 reads YFSETQ. Deletions cut 3 bases from V and 2 bases from J, with 12 bases between. This CDR3 contains 14 residues.

The V and J genes are TRBV10-1 and TRBJ2-7, with 7 bases identical to TRBD1. CDR3 size: 13 residues. Germline trimming cut 5 bases from V and 3 bases from J; bases unmatched to any gene: 4. Germline assignment: CDR1 WNHNN and CDR2 SYGVQD (reference sequence). CDR3 sequence reads: CASSNTGVYEQYF. The CDR3 region has the DNA TGCGCCAGCAGTAACACAGGGGTCTACGAGCAGTACTTC.

J is TRBJ1-1 and V is TRBV16; D ambiguous. This CDR3 comprises 15 residues. Germline V gene lookup returns CDR1 KGHSY and CDR2 FQNENV. V lost 2 bases to trimming and J lost 0 bases, with 10 bases between them. This chain's CDR3 is CASSQRRQMNTEAFF. CDR3 in DNA: TGTGCCAGCAGCCAACGGAGGCAGATGAACACTGAAGCTTTCTTT.

This clone was seen only once. The genes are TRBV15 and TRBJ1-4; TRBD1 is a possible D gene (5 bases). The CDR3 length is 17 residues. V lost 1 base and J 2 bases, leaving 14 bases between the germline ends. Germline V gene lookup returns CDR1 LNHNV and CDR2 YYDKDF (reference sequence). CDR3 protein: CATSRGGGPWTNEKLFF. For the CDR3, the DNA is TGTGCCACCAGCAGAGGCGGGGGACCCTGGACTAATGAAAAACTGTTTTTT.

The V call is TRBV6-5, the J call TRBJ1-4; possibly TRBD1 for D (6 bases). CDR3 length equals 13 residues. Germline CDR1 and CDR2: MNHEY and SVGAGI. Between the trimmed V and J ends, which lost 0 bases and 13 bases, there was a span of 12 bases. The CDR3 spells CASSYSKQGRLFF. The CDR3 DNA is TGTGCCAGCAGTTACTCGAAACAGGGAAGACTGTTTTTT.

The rearrangement joins TRBV29-1 to TRBJ2-7, with D unclear. Germline assignment: CDR1 SQVTM and CDR2 ANQGSEA. This CDR3 is 13 amino acids long. V lost 0 bases and J lost 2, with 8 bases in between. The CDR3 bases are TGCAGCGTTGAAGAGACAATTACCTACGAGCAGTACTTC. Its protein is CSVEETITYEQYF.

The chain uses TRBV6-6 and TRBJ1-3; no definite D call. The germline V gene encodes CDR1 MNHNY and CDR2 SVGAGI (reference sequence). Trimming cost V 6 bases and J 3 bases, with 6 bases left between them. The CDR3 sequence is 12 residues long. The CDR3 protein is CASRMSGNTIYF. The CDR3 nucleotides are TGTGCCAGCAGAATGAGTGGAAACACCATATATTTT.

The gene calls are TRBV29-1 and TRBJ2-3; D is ambiguous. CDR1 and CDR2 (germline): SQVTM, ANQGSEA. The CDR3 consists of 13 residues. Trimming removed 6 bases at V and 8 bases at J, with 18 bases between. This CDR3 reads CSVLAQSRGTQYF. Here the CDR3 DNA reads TGCAGCGTCTTGGCCCAGTCTAGAGGTACGCAGTATTTT.

Only a few counts were recorded for this clone. This rearrangement joins TRBV4-3 to TRBJ1-2; TRBD1 is a possible D gene (5 bases). CDR1 is LGHNA and CDR2 is YSLEER in the germline V gene. With 0 bases removed from V and 7 bases from J, the gap between germline ends came to 15 bases. CDR3 size: 15 residues. CDR3 DNA sequence: TGCGCCAGCAGCCAAGATTGGGGCAGGGCAATTGGCTACACCTTC. Translating it yields CASSQDWGRAIGYTF.

V and J are TRBV6-1 and TRBJ1-5; D not certain. CDR1 is MNHNS and CDR2 is SASEGT in the germline V gene. V lost 7 bases to trimming and J lost 4 bases, with 14 bases between them. This CDR3 comprises 14 residues. This chain's CDR3 is CASTSGGGNQPQHF. CDR3 sequence (DNA): TGTGCCAGCACGTCGGGAGGCGGGAATCAGCCCCAGCATTTT.

V is TRBV6-1 and J is TRBJ1-5, with 7 bases lining up with TRBD1. Trimming cost V 2 bases and J 3 bases; bases outside gene matches: 7. This CDR3 contains 16 residues. Germline CDR1 and CDR2: MNHNS and SASEGT. The CDR3 DNA follows: TGTGCCAGCAGTGAACTTACCGGGACAGTCAATCAGCCCCAGCATTTT. Protein product: CASSELTGTVNQPQHF.

The chain carries TRBV30 and TRBJ2-5; the D gene is possibly TRBD1 (6 bases). The CDR3 spans 14 residues. V lost 1 base and J 1 base, leaving 10 bases between the germline ends. Germline values: CDR1 GTSNPN, CDR2 SVGIG (reference sequence). CDR3 amino acids: CAWSARDTQETQYF. CDR3 nucleotide sequence: TGTGCCTGGAGTGCCCGGGACACCCAAGAGACCCAGTACTTC. Complete variable domain (other parts from reference TRBV30 and TRBJ2-5): SQTIHQWPATLVQPVGSPLSLECTVEGTSNPNLYWYRQAAGRGLQLLFYSVGIGQISSEVPQNLSASRPQDRQFILSSKKLLLSDSGFYLCAWSARDTQETQYFGPGTRLLVL.

The chain is built from TRBV30 and TRBJ1-1, with D possibly being TRBD1 (5 bases). CDR1 and CDR2 from the germline V gene are GTSNPN and SVGIG (reference sequence). Between the trimmed V and J ends, which lost 0 bases and 11 bases, there was a span of 13 bases. There are 12 residues in the CDR3. The CDR3 is CAWSVGRAQAFF. CDR3 nucleotides: TGTGCCTGGAGTGTAGGCAGGGCTCAGGCTTTCTTT.

The chain recombines TRBV29-1 with TRBJ2-1; 9 positions agree with TRBD1. The CDR3 has 14 amino acids. Germline V gives CDR1 SQVTM, CDR2 ANQGSEA. After removal of 5 bases from V and 0 bases from J, the junction contained 2 bases not matched to a gene. CDR3 DNA sequence: TGCAGCGTTATGACAGGGGGCTCCTACAATGAGCAGTTCTTC. Its protein is CSVMTGGSYNEQFF.

The chain couples TRBV30 to TRBJ1-2; 7 positions match TRBD1. CDR3 length: 12 residues. Unmatched junction bases numbered 2, after V lost 3 bases and J lost 4 bases. Germline V gene data show CDR1 as GTSNPN and CDR2 as SVGIG (reference sequence). CDR3 nucleotides: TGTGCCTGGAGAGGGACAGTCTATGGCTACACCTTC. Translating it yields CAWRGTVYGYTF. Combining the CDR3 with reference TRBV30 and TRBJ1-2 gives the whole variable domain SQTIHQWPATLVQPVGSPLSLECTVEGTSNPNLYWYRQAAGRGLQLLFYSVGIGQISSEVPQNLSASRPQDRQFILSSKKLLLSDSGFYLCAWRGTVYGYTFGSGTRLTVV.

The chain is built from TRBV19 and TRBJ2-2, with TRBD1 matching over 10 bases. This CDR3 spans 15 amino acids. V dropped 5 bases and J dropped 6; count of bases not matched to a gene: 6. CDR1 and CDR2 (germline): LNHDA, SQIVND (reference sequence). CDR3 amino acids: CASSEGQGWAGELFF. The CDR3, as DNA: TGTGCCAGTAGTGAGGGACAGGGGTGGGCCGGGGAGCTGTTTTTT.

CDR3 amino acids: CASKEGRSPLHF. CDR3 bases: TGTGCCAGTAAGGAGGGGCGTTCACCCCTCCACTTT. The V call is TRBV19, the J call TRBJ1-6; D is possibly TRBD1 (5 bases). Germline V gene data show CDR1 as LNHDA and CDR2 as SQIVND (reference sequence). V dropped 7 bases and J dropped 9 bases, with 10 bases sitting between them. The CDR3 loop spans 12 amino acids. Filled out from reference TRBV19 and TRBJ1-6, the complete variable domain reads DGGITQSPKYLFRKEGQNVTLSCEQNLNHDAMYWYRQDPGQGLRLIYYSQIVNDFQKGDIAEGYSVSREKKESFPLTVTSAQKNPTAFYLCASKEGRSPLHFGNGTRLTVT.

The chain has TRBV9 and TRBJ2-7, with 8 bases that match TRBD2. CDR3 length equals 15 residues. J gave up 3 bases and V 1 base, and 6 bases lay outside the gene matches. Germline values: CDR1 SGDLS, CDR2 YYNGEE. For the CDR3, the DNA is TGTGCCAGCAGCGTATCGGCGGGAGGTAACTACGAGCAGTACTTC. Translation: CASSVSAGGNYEQYF.

This clone was found once. V is TRBV6-1 and J is TRBJ2-7; 8 bases match TRBD2. The CDR3 is 15 amino acids. In germline, CDR1 is MNHNS, CDR2 SASEGT. V was clipped by 6 bases and J by 4 bases; unmatched bases: 11. Here the CDR3 DNA reads TGTGCCAGCAGCCGAGGGACTAGGGGATCGTACGAGCAGTACTTC. Its translation: CASSRGTRGSYEQYF.

The V and J genes are TRBV29-1 and TRBJ1-1; maybe TRBD1 (5 bases). The CDR3 covers 12 residues. Trimming pared 4 bases from V and 5 bases from J, leaving 11 bases between. In germline, CDR1 is SQVTM, CDR2 ANQGSEA. CDR3 sequence reads: CSVAPQGTEAFF. The CDR3 DNA reads TGCAGCGTTGCGCCGCAGGGAACTGAAGCTTTCTTT.

V and J are TRBV6-1 and TRBJ1-5; no reliable D call. The CDR3 totals 15 residues. V gave up 2 bases and J gave up 2 bases, with 10 bases separating them. Looked up from germline, CDR1 is MNHNS and CDR2 is SASEGT. CDR3 DNA sequence: TGTGCCAGCAGTGAATCGTCGGGTGGCAATCAGCCCCAGCATTTT. Its protein is CASSESSGGNQPQHF.

V gene TRBV12-5 combines with J gene TRBJ2-7; no definite D call. V was shortened by 3 bases and J by 4 bases, with 4 bases between the two germline ends. This CDR3 has 11 residues. The V gene's germline CDR1 is LGHNT and CDR2 FRNRAP. CDR3 region: CASGFKYEQYF. For the CDR3, the DNA is TGTGCTAGTGGTTTCAAATACGAGCAGTACTTC. The entire variable domain, with the rest obtained from reference TRBV12-5 and TRBJ2-7, is as follows: DARVTQTPRHKVTEMGQEVTMRCQPILGHNTVFWYRQTMMQGLELLAYFRNRAPLDDSGMPKDRFSAEMPDATLATLKIQPSEPRDSAVYFCASGFKYEQYFGPGTRLTVT.

The CDR3 DNA sequence: TGTGCCAGCGACGAGCGGGGTGTAGGCTCACCCCTCCACTTT. Its translation is CASDERGVGSPLHF. This chain connects TRBV6-1 to TRBJ1-6; D unresolved. The CDR3 loop spans 14 amino acids. In germline, CDR1 is MNHNS, CDR2 SASEGT. Trimming pared 8 bases from V and 10 bases from J, leaving 18 bases between.

The chain's CDR3 is CASSSRTDYGYTF. Here the CDR3 DNA reads TGTGCCAGCAGCTCACGGACTGATTATGGCTACACCTTC. This chain links TRBV11-1 with TRBJ1-2; D unclear. CDR1 SGHAT and CDR2 FQDESV come from the germline V gene (reference sequence). Trimming removed 4 bases at V and 5 bases at J, with 11 bases between. The length of the CDR3 is 13 residues.

V gene TRBV6-1 combines with J gene TRBJ1-1; D unclear. The CDR3 has 13 residues. Trimming removed 6 bases at V and 2 bases at J, with 10 bases between. CDR1 and CDR2 (germline): MNHNS, SASEGT. The CDR3: CASSFSLNTEAFF. DNA for the CDR3: TGTGCCAGCAGCTTTAGCCTCAACACTGAAGCTTTCTTT.

The chain links TRBV5-1 to TRBJ1-1; perhaps TRBD1 as D (6 bases). CDR1 is SGHRS, CDR2 YFSETQ, per germline. V lost 3 bases, J lost 1 base, and 10 bases lay in between. This CDR3 comprises 14 residues. CDR3 region: CASSSSRGNTEAFF. CDR3 in DNA: TGCGCCAGCAGCTCGAGCAGGGGGAACACTGAAGCTTTCTTT.